The present T cell receptor (beta chain) was sequenced within a study of blood T cell repertoires in COVID-19. Overall study context: Samples of COVID-19 (acute and convalescent) were obtained from the United States, Italy and Spain. Sources were T cells, B-cell-depleted T cells, or PBMCs; the material itself was cDNA or gDNA.

How the authors handled the data: Reference gene primers were amplified, and this amplification served to estimate nucleated cell counts. TCRdb keeps only in-frame clones here, not all; method: immunoSEQ multiplex PCR. The V and J calls and clone size are taken from that table; D and trimming were inferred from the DNA. The sample yields 150,000 to 190,000 clones, about four fifths seen once. V trimming: 5 bases; J trimming: 7 bases; junction bases outside the gene matches: 6. The germline gives CDR1 MDHEN, CDR2 SYDVKM. The CDR3 consists of 14 residues. The chain is built from TRBV28 and TRBJ1-2; 11 bases are shared with TRBD1. The sequenced material came from peripheral blood. This receptor was obtained from a man in his sixties with acute or convalescent COVID-19. CDR3 loop: CASSAPGQGGGYTF. As DNA, the CDR3 is TGTGCCAGCAGTGCCCCGGGACAGGGGGGTGGCTACACCTTC.